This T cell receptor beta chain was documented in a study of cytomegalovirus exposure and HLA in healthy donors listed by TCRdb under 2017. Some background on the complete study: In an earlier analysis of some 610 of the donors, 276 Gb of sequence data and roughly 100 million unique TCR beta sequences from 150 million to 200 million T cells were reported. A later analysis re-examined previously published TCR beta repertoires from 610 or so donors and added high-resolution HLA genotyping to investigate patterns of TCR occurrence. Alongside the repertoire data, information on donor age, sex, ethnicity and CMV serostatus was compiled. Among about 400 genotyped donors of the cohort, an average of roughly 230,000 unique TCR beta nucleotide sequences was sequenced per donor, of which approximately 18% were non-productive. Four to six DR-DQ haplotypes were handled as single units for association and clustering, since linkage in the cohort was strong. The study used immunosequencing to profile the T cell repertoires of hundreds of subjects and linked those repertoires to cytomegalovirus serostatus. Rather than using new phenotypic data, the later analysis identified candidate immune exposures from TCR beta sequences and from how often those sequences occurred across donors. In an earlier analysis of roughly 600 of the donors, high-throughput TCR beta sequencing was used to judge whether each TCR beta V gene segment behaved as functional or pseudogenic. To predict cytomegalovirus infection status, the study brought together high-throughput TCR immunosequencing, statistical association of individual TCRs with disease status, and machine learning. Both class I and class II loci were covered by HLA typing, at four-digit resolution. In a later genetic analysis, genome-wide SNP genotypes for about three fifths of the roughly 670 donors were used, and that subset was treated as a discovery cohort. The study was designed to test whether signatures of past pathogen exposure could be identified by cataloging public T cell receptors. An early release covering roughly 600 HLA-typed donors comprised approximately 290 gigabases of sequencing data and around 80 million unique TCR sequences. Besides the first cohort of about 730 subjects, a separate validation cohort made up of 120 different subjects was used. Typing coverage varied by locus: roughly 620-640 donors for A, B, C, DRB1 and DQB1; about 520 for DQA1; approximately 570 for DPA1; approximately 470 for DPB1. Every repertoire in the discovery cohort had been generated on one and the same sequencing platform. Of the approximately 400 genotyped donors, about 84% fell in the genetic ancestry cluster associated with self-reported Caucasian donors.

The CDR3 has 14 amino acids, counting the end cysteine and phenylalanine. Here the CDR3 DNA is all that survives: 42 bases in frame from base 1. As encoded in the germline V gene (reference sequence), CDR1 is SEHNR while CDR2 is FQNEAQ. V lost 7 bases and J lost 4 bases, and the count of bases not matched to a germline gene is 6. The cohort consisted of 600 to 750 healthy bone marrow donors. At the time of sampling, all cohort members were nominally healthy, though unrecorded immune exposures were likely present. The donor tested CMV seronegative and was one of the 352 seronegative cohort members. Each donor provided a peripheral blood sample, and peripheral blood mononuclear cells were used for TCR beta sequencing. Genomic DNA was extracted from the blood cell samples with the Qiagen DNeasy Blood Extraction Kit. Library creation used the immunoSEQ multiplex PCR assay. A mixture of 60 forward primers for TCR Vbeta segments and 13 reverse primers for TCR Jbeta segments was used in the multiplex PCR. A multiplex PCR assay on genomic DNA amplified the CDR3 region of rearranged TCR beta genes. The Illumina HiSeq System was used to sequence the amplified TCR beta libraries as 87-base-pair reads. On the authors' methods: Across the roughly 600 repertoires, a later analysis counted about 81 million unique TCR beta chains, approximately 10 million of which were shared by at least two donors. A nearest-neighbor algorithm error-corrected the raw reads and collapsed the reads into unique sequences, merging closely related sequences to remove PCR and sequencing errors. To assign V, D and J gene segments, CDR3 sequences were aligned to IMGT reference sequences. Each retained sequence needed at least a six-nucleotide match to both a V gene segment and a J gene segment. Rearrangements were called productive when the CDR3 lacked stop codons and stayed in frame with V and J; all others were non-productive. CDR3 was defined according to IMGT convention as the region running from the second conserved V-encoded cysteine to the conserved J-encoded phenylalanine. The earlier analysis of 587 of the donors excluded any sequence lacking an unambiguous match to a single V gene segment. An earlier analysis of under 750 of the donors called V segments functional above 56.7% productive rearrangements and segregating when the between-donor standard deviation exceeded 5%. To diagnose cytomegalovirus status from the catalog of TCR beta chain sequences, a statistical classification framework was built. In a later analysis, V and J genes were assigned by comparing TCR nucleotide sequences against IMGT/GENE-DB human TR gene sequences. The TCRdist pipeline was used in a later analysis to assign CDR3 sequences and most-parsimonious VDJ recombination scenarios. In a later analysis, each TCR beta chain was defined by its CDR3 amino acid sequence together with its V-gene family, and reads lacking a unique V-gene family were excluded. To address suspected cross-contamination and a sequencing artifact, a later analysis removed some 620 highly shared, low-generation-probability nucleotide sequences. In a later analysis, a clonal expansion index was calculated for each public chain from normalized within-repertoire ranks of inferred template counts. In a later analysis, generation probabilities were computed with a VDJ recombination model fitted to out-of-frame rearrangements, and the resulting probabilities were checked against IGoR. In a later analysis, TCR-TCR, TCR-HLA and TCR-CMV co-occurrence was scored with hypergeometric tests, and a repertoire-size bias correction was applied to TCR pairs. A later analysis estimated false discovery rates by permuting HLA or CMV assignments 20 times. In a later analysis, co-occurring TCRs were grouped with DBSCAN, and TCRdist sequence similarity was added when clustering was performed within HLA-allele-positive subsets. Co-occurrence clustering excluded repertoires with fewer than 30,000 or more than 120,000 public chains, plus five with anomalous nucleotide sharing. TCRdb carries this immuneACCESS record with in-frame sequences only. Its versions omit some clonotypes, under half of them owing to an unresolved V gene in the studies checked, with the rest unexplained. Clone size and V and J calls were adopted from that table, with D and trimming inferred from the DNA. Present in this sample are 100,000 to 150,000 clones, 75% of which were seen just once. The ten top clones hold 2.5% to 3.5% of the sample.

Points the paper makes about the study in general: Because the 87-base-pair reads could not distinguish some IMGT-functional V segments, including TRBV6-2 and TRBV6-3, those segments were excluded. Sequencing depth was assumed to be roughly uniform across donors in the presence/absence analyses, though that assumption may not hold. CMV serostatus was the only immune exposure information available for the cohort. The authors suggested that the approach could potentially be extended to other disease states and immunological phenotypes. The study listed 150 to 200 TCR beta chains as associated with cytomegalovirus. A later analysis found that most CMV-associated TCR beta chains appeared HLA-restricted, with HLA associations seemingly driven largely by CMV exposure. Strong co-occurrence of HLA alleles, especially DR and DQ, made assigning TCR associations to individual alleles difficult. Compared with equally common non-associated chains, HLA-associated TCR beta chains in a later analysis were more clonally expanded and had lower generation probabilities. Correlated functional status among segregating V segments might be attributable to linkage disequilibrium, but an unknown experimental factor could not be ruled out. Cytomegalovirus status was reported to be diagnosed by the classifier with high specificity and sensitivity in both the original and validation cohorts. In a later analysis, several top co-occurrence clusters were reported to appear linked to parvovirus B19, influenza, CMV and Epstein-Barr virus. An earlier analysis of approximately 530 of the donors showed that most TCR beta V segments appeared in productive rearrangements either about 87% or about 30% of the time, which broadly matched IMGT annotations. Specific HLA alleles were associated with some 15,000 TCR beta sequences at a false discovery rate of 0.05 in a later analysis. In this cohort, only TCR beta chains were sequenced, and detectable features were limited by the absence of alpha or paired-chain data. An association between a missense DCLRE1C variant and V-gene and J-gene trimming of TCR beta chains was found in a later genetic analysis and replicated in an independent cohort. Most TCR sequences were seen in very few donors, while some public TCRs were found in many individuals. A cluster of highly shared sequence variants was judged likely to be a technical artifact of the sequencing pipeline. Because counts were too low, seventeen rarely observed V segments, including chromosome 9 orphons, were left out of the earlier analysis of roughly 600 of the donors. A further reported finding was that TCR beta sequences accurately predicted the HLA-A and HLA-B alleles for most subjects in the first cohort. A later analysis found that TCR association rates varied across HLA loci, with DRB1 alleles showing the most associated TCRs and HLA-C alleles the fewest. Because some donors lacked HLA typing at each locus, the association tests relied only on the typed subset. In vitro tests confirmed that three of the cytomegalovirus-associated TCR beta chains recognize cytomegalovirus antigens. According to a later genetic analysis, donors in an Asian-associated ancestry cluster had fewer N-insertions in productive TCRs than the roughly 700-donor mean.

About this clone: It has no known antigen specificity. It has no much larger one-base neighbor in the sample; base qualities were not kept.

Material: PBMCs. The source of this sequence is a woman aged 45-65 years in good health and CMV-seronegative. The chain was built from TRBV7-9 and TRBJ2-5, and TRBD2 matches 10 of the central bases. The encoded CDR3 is CASKLAGSSETQYF. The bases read TGTGCCAGCAAACTAGCGGGGAGCTCAGAGACCCAGTACTTC.